This record concerns one TCR beta chain sequence. Libraries were prepared by immunoSEQ multiplex PCR; TCRdb keeps only in-frame clonotypes and omits some of them. The data contain roughly 300,000 clones, approximately 89% of them singletons. This entry comes from a study of blood T cell repertoires in COVID-19. V lost 1 base and J lost 5, with 7 bases in between. The CDR3 has 13 residues. The chain recombines TRBV12-3 or TRBV12-4 with TRBJ2-3, with D unresolved. The source material was PBMCs or T cells enriched from blood (not recorded which). This clonotype was obtained from a woman aged 25 to 39 who had recovered from COVID-19. The CDR3 DNA sequence: TGTGCCAGCAGTTTAGGGCTCGTAGATACGCAGTATTTT. Translating gives CASSLGLVDTQYF.